This entry lists 20 T cell receptor beta chains sequenced from one sample in a study of T cells in Graves' hyperthyroidism and ophthalmopathy. RNA transcripts provided the source from which TCR beta CDR3 regions were amplified. In the first-round RT-PCR of the TCR CDR3, the HTBI primer set was used. TCRdb redid the calling of the multiplex PCR reads with MiXCR, one entry per CDR3 protein. The repertoire holds hundreds of thousands of distinct CDR3 sequences, with about a fifth as singletons. The sample was blood. The receptors originated from a woman aged 18-35 years with Graves' hyperthyroidism.

This clonotype has ten or more counts. The V and J genes are TRBV5-5 and TRBJ1-1; D may be TRBD1 (6 bases). V shed 4 bases and J shed 8 bases, with 12 bases lying between them. Per the germline V gene, CDR1 is SGHKS and CDR2 is YYEKEE (reference sequence). The CDR3 extends over 12 amino acids. The CDR3 is CASSPWTDEAFF. The CDR3 nucleotides are TGTGCCAGCAGCCCCTGGACAGACGAAGCTTTCTTT.

The V gene is TRBV15, the J gene TRBJ1-1; D gene uncertain. Germline V lookup: CDR1 LNHNV, CDR2 YYDKDF (reference sequence). The CDR3 contains 14 residues. V was shortened by 1 base and J by 1 base, with 7 bases between the two germline ends. The CDR3 DNA sequence: TGTGCCACCAGCAGAGTGGCAGGGAACACTGAAGCTTTCTTT. Encoded protein: CATSRVAGNTEAFF.

The V call is TRBV6-1, the J call TRBJ1-6; D not certain. Trimming took off 3 bases at V and 8 bases at J, with 11 bases between the two ends. Germline V gives CDR1 MNHNS, CDR2 SASEGT. This CDR3 is 14 amino acids long. CDR3 amino acids: CASSDTGSDSPLHF. In DNA, the CDR3 is TGTGCCAGCAGTGATACCGGGAGCGATTCACCCCTCCACTTT.

Many counts were recorded for this clonotype. V and J are TRBV15 and TRBJ2-5; TRBD2 agrees at 7 bases. Trimming at V came to 1 base and at J to 1 base, leaving 3 bases not matched to a gene. The CDR3 spans 15 residues. Germline assignment: CDR1 LNHNV and CDR2 YYDKDF (reference sequence). The CDR3 here is CATSRAGLTQETQYF. In nucleotides, the CDR3 is TGTGCCACCAGCAGAGCGGGACTAACCCAAGAGACCCAGTACTTC.

At least ten counts were recorded for this clonotype. The V call is TRBV6-5, the J call TRBJ2-7; no reliable D call. Per the germline V gene, CDR1 is MNHEY and CDR2 is SVGAGI. The V and J ends lost 9 bases and 0 bases respectively, with 9 bases between them. The CDR3 runs 12 residues. The CDR3 sequence is CASKGSSYEQYF. CDR3 DNA sequence: TGTGCCAGTAAGGGCAGCTCCTACGAGCAGTACTTC.

This clonotype was detected a few times. The rearrangement uses TRBV30 and TRBJ1-1; D might be TRBD1 (5 bases). The germline V and J ends were trimmed by 7 bases and 0 bases, with 9 bases remaining between them. Germline CDR1 reads GTSNPN; CDR2 reads SVGIG (reference sequence). There are 12 residues in the CDR3. The CDR3 nucleotides read TGTGCCTCGGGACGGATGAACACTGAAGCTTTCTTT. This sequence encodes CASGRMNTEAFF.

This clonotype was seen only a few times. At one end, the junction sequence differs from germline, possibly due to a read error. The rearrangement uses TRBV6-4 and TRBJ1-1, with D uncertain. The germline CDR1 and CDR2 sequences are MRHNA and SNTAGT. This CDR3 region has 13 residues. The CDR3 nucleotides read TGTGCCAGCAGTCGGGCGGTGAACTCTGAAGCTTTCTTT. Translated: CASSRAVNSEAFF.

This clonotype came up many times. V gene TRBV6-2 or TRBV6-3 combines with J gene TRBJ1-1; 12 nucleotides align to TRBD1. CDR1 and CDR2 (germline): MNHEY, SVGEGT. V shed 6 bases, J shed 5 bases, and the junction held 10 bases outside the gene matches. There are 16 residues in the CDR3. DNA of the CDR3: TGTGCCAGCAGCCGGGACAGGGGGCCCTTTGGAACTGAAGCTTTCTTT. The encoded protein is CASSRDRGPFGTEAFF.

This clonotype was seen many times. This chain links TRBV28 with TRBJ2-7, with D perhaps TRBD1 or TRBD2 (5 bases each). Trimming stripped 1 base from V and 7 bases from J, with 11 bases between. Germline CDR1 MDHEN, CDR2 SYDVKM. This CDR3 has 13 residues. CDR3 sequence (DNA): TGTGCCAGCAGTTTATTGGGGGTGGGTGAGCAGTACTTC. It yields the protein CASSLLGVGEQYF.

This chain links TRBV20-1 with TRBJ2-5; 9 nucleotides match TRBD2. J gave up 1 base and V 0 bases, and 6 bases lay outside the gene matches. This CDR3 is built from 16 residues. Germline loops: CDR1 DFQATT, CDR2 SNEGSKA (reference sequence). CDR3 in amino acids: CSARELAGESQETQYF. Written as DNA, the CDR3 is TGCAGTGCTAGAGAATTAGCGGGGGAGAGCCAAGAGACCCAGTACTTC.

The CDR3 DNA sequence: TGCGCCAGCAGCGGGGGGACGCGGCAAGAGACCCAGTACTTC. Translated: CASSGGTRQETQYF. The chain employs TRBV5-1 and TRBJ2-5; TRBD2 is a possible D gene (6 bases). Germline CDR1 is SGHRS and CDR2 is YFSETQ. This CDR3 has 14 residues. V dropped 4 bases and J dropped 2 bases, with 12 bases sitting between them.

The chain uses TRBV11-2 and TRBJ1-1; 9 bases fit TRBD1. The J segment lost 10 bases and the V segment lost 5 bases, leaving 8 bases of the junction unmatched. The CDR3 has 13 amino acids. The germline V gene has CDR1 SGHAT and CDR2 FQNNGV. Here the CDR3 DNA reads TGTGCCAGCAGCAGTACACAGGGGGCTGTAGCTTTCTTT. The encoded protein is CASSSTQGAVAFF. Full variable domain (remainder filled in from reference TRBV11-2 and TRBJ1-1): EAGVAQSPRYKIIEKRQSVAFWCNPISGHATLYWYQQILGQGPKLLIQFQNNGVVDDSQLPKDRFSAERLKGVDSTLKIQPAKLEDSAVYLCASSSTQGAVAFFGQGTRLTVV.

This clonotype was counted between two and nine times. This chain joins TRBV18 and TRBJ1-5; 8 positions match TRBD1. The CDR3 sequence is 15 residues long. Germline CDR1 is KGHSH and CDR2 is LQKENI. J lost 3 bases, V lost 8 bases, and 9 bases had no gene match. The chain's CDR3 is CASATGQGLNQPQHF. The CDR3 coding sequence is TGTGCCAGCGCCACCGGACAGGGCCTCAATCAGCCCCAGCATTTT.

This clonotype was seen at least ten times. The chain uses TRBV2 and TRBJ2-6, with D perhaps being TRBD1 or TRBD2 (5 bases each). V shed 6 bases and J shed 0 bases, with 12 bases lying between them. The CDR3 length is 16 residues. Germline V gene lookup returns CDR1 SNHLY and CDR2 FYNNEI. CDR3 sequence: CASSWDGRSGANVLTF. DNA for the CDR3: TGTGCCAGCAGCTGGGACGGCCGCTCTGGGGCCAACGTCCTGACTTTC.

This clonotype was recorded many times. The J gene is TRBJ2-6, the V gene TRBV5-1; tentative D call: TRBD1 (6 bases). In germline, CDR1 is SGHRS, CDR2 YFSETQ. V dropped 4 bases and J dropped 0 bases, with 8 bases sitting between them. The CDR3 contains 15 residues. As DNA, the CDR3 is TGCGCCAGCAGCCTCAGGGGCTCTGGGGCCAACGTCCTGACTTTC. Amino acids: CASSLRGSGANVLTF. The full variable domain, with the rest looked up from reference TRBV5-1 and TRBJ2-6, is KAGVTQTPRYLIKTRGQQVTLSCSPISGHRSVSWYQQTPGQGLQFLFEYFSETQRNKGNFPGRFSGRQFSNSRSEMNVSTLELGDSALYLCASSLRGSGANVLTFGAGSRLTVL.

There are a few counts of this clonotype. J is TRBJ2-7 and V is TRBV7-8; perhaps D is TRBD1 or TRBD2 (5 bases each). Trimming left V 7 bases short and J 2 bases short, with 15 bases between. Germline CDR1 and CDR2: SGHVS and FQNEAQ. The CDR3 loop spans 14 amino acids. CDR3 sequence (DNA): TGTGCCAGCATCCGGGGCAGGCTCACCTACGAGCAGTACTTC. Protein sequence: CASIRGRLTYEQYF.

In its sample, this clonotype was seen many times. The chain is built from TRBV20-1 and TRBJ2-5; the D is unclear. Germline V gene data show CDR1 as DFQATT and CDR2 as SNEGSKA (reference sequence). The CDR3 has 11 residues. Trimming shortened V by 1 base and J by 4 bases, and 4 bases separated the two germline ends. The CDR3 spells CSARAGETQYF. The DNA for the CDR3 is TGCAGTGCTAGAGCGGGAGAGACCCAGTACTTC.

This clonotype was detected ten times or more. The gene calls are TRBV28 and TRBJ1-2, with D maybe TRBD1 (6 bases). Germline-derived CDR1 and CDR2 are MDHEN and SYDVKM. This CDR3 region has 14 residues. The V end lost 6 bases, the J end lost 0 bases, and 11 bases lay between the germline ends. The chain's CDR3 is CASSPGGANYGYTF. The CDR3 DNA sequence: TGTGCCAGCAGCCCCGGGGGCGCTAACTATGGCTACACCTTC.

About this clonotype: This sequence may be a read error, since a much larger clone differs from it by one base. The chain combines TRBV11-2 with TRBJ1-1; the D gene is possibly TRBD1 (6 bases). Germline CDR1 and CDR2: SGHAT and FQNNGV. The CDR3 runs 15 residues. The CDR3 bases are TGTGCCAGCAGCTCCCTCCATCAGGGGAACGCTGAAGCTTTCTTT. It translates to CASSSLHQGNAEAFF. Variable domain in full (rest from reference TRBV11-2 and TRBJ1-1): EAGVAQSPRYKIIEKRQSVAFWCNPISGHATLYWYQQILGQGPKLLIQFQNNGVVDDSQLPKDRFSAERLKGVDSTLKIQPAKLEDSAVYLCASSSLHQGNAEAFFGQGTRLTVV.

This clonotype was seen at least ten times. The chain combines TRBV15 with TRBJ2-5; possibly TRBD1 for D (6 bases). V was clipped by 4 bases and J by 7 bases, with 10 bases between them. Per germline, CDR1 LNHNV and CDR2 YYDKDF (reference sequence). This CDR3 has 12 residues. The CDR3 region is CATSNREWTQYF. The CDR3 DNA follows: TGTGCCACCAGCAACAGGGAGTGGACCCAGTACTTC.